These T cell receptor beta chains were read from a single sample in a study of T cells in Graves' hyperthyroidism and ophthalmopathy. MiXCR was run by TCRdb on the multiplex PCR reads, yielding one entry per CDR3 protein. The sample consists of some 560,000 distinct CDR3 sequences, 15% to 19% of them appearing once. The specimen was blood. The source is a woman aged 30 to 39 with Graves' hyperthyroidism. The CDR3 runs from the conserved cysteine through the conserved F or W. D genes are given only for firm matches. For some rows the clone size is stated as once, few or many, or as a class when expanded; others skip it.

V	D	size	J	DNA	CDR3
TRBV20-1	TRBD2	many	TRBJ2-7	TGCAGTGCTCTAGGAGGACTAGCGGGCACCTACGAGCAGTACTTC	CSALGGLAGTYEQYF
TRBV2	TRBD1	many	TRBJ2-6	TGTGCCAGCAGCCTTGGACAGGCTGGGGCCAACGTCCTGACTTTC	CASSLGQAGANVLTF
TRBV24-1	TRBD1	-	TRBJ2-7	TGTGCCACCAGTGAACAGGGGACCTACGAGCAGTACTTC	CATSEQGTYEQYF
TRBV13	-	few	TRBJ1-1	TGTGCCAGCAGCTTAGTCGCCAAGAACACTGAAGCTTTCTTT	CASSLVAKNTEAFF
TRBV19	-	few	TRBJ2-7	TGTGCCAGTAGTATTCCCGGGAGCCCTCTCGACGAGCAGTACTTC	CASSIPGSPLDEQYF
TRBV5-1	-	many	TRBJ2-7	TGCGCCAGCAACAAGGAGGACGGAGCCTACGAGCAGTACTTC	CASNKEDGAYEQYF
TRBV13	TRBD1	-	TRBJ2-3	TGTGCCAGCAGCTCTAAGTGGGGACAGGGGGTCACAGATACGCAGTATTTT	CASSSKWGQGVTDTQYF
TRBV4-3	TRBD2	-	TRBJ2-2	TGCGCCAGCAGCCAGGGGACTAGCGGGTTCACCGGGGAGCTGTTTTTT	CASSQGTSGFTGELFF
TRBV6-2/TRBV6-3	-	many	TRBJ2-1	TGTGCCAGCAGACCCCAAGAAGGGTCCTACAATGAGCAGTTCTTC	CASRPQEGSYNEQFF
TRBV2	-	many	TRBJ1-2	TGTGCCAGCCTCTTTTCATATGGCTACACCTTC	CASLFSYGYTF
TRBV10-3	-	few	TRBJ2-7	TGTGCCATCAGTGGGTCCTCCTACGAGCAGTACTTC	CAISGSSYEQYF
TRBV28	-	many	TRBJ1-1	TGTGCCAGCAGTGAGGGGGAGGTCACCGAGAACACTGAAGCTTTCTTT	CASSEGEVTENTEAFF
TRBV19	TRBD1	few	TRBJ2-5	TGTGCCACCCGCCGGCTTGGGGTGGACAGGGGCTCAAGAGAGACCCAGTACTTC	CATRRLGVDRGSRETQYF
TRBV3-1	-	many	TRBJ2-4	TGTGCCAGCAGCCAGGACACCGTAGTAGCCAAAAACATTCAGTACTTC	CASSQDTVVAKNIQYF
TRBV15	TRBD2	few	TRBJ2-1	TGTGCCACCAGCAGAGACCGACTAGCGGGAGTCAATGAGCAGTTCTTC	CATSRDRLAGVNEQFF
TRBV5-1	TRBD1	-	TRBJ2-7	TGCGCCAGCAGCTCTAAAGGACAGGGAGGCTACGAGCAGTACTTC	CASSSKGQGGYEQYF
TRBV9	-	-	TRBJ2-7	TGTGCCAGCAGCCTCGACGCCGAGCAGTACTTC	CASSLDAEQYF
TRBV4-2	TRBD1	-	TRBJ2-6	TGTGCCAGCAGCCAACTGGTAGGGGGCTTATCTGGGGCCAACGTCCTGACTTTC	CASSQLVGGLSGANVLTF
TRBV14	TRBD1	few	TRBJ1-1	TGTGCCAGCAGCCAAGATCCGAGATGGGACAGGGGGTTGGTCACTGAAGCTTTCTTT	CASSQDPRWDRGLVTEAFF
TRBV3-1	-	many	TRBJ2-1	TGTGCCAGCAGCCAAGGAGGTTTCAGGGCCAATGAGCAGTTCTTC	CASSQGGFRANEQFF
TRBV9	TRBD2	-	TRBJ2-1	TGTGCCAGCAGCGTCCGGGACTACTACAATGAGCAGTTCTTC	CASSVRDYYNEQFF
TRBV20-1	-	many	TRBJ2-7	TGCGGCCCCTCCTCCCCGGGGGAGCAGTACTTC	CGPSSPGEQYF
TRBV6-1	-	few	TRBJ2-5	TGTGCCAGCAAGCCGAGGGGGGGCCAAGAGACCCAGTACTTC	CASKPRGGQETQYF
TRBV11-2	-	-	TRBJ2-2	TGTGCCAGCAGCTTACGGGGGTGGAACACCGGGGAGCTGTTTTTT	CASSLRGWNTGELFF
TRBV4-2	-	few	TRBJ2-2	TGTGCCAGCAGCCAAGCCGGCTCCAGGGGGAACACCGGGGAGCTGTTTTTT	CASSQAGSRGNTGELFF
TRBV20-1	TRBD1	-	TRBJ1-1	TGCAGTGCTCTTACAGGGGCCAACACTGAAGCTTTCTTT	CSALTGANTEAFF
TRBV5-5	-	-	TRBJ2-2	TGTGCCAGCAGGAGGGCAGACGCGAACACCGGGGAGCTGTTTTTT	CASRRADANTGELFF
TRBV19	TRBD1	few	TRBJ1-5	TGTGCCAGTAGTGATAGGACAGGCTATCAGCCCCAGCATTTT	CASSDRTGYQPQHF
TRBV5-1	-	few	TRBJ2-2	TGCGCCAGCAGCTTGAGGGGCCCCGGGGAGCTGTTTTTT	CASSLRGPGELFF
TRBV6-2/TRBV6-3	-	many	TRBJ2-5	TGTGCCAGCAGTTACACGACTAGTCCCGAGACCCAGTACTTC	CASSYTTSPETQYF
TRBV2	-	many	TRBJ1-1	TGTGCCAGCAGACAACAGGTTAACACTGAAGCTTTCTTT	CASRQQVNTEAFF
TRBV7-2	TRBD1	many	TRBJ2-7	TGTGCCAGCAGCTTAGTGGGGGACAGGGCGGACGAGCAGTACTTC	CASSLVGDRADEQYF
TRBV7-3	-	-	TRBJ1-6	TGTGCCAGCAGCTTAGACCGCTCCTATAATTCACCCCTCCACTTT	CASSLDRSYNSPLHF
TRBV19	-	once	TRBJ2-1	TGTGCCAGTAGTACGGGACGGACTGGGTCTTATAATGAGCAGTTCTTC	CASSTGRTGSYNEQFF
TRBV20-1	-	-	TRBJ2-3	TGCAGTGCTCCCCTGTCAAGGACAGATACGCAGTATTTT	CSAPLSRTDTQYF
TRBV10-3	TRBD2	-	TRBJ2-1	TGTGCCATCAGTGAATCTGGTAGCGGGAGCCCTGAGCAGTTCTTC	CAISESGSGSPEQFF